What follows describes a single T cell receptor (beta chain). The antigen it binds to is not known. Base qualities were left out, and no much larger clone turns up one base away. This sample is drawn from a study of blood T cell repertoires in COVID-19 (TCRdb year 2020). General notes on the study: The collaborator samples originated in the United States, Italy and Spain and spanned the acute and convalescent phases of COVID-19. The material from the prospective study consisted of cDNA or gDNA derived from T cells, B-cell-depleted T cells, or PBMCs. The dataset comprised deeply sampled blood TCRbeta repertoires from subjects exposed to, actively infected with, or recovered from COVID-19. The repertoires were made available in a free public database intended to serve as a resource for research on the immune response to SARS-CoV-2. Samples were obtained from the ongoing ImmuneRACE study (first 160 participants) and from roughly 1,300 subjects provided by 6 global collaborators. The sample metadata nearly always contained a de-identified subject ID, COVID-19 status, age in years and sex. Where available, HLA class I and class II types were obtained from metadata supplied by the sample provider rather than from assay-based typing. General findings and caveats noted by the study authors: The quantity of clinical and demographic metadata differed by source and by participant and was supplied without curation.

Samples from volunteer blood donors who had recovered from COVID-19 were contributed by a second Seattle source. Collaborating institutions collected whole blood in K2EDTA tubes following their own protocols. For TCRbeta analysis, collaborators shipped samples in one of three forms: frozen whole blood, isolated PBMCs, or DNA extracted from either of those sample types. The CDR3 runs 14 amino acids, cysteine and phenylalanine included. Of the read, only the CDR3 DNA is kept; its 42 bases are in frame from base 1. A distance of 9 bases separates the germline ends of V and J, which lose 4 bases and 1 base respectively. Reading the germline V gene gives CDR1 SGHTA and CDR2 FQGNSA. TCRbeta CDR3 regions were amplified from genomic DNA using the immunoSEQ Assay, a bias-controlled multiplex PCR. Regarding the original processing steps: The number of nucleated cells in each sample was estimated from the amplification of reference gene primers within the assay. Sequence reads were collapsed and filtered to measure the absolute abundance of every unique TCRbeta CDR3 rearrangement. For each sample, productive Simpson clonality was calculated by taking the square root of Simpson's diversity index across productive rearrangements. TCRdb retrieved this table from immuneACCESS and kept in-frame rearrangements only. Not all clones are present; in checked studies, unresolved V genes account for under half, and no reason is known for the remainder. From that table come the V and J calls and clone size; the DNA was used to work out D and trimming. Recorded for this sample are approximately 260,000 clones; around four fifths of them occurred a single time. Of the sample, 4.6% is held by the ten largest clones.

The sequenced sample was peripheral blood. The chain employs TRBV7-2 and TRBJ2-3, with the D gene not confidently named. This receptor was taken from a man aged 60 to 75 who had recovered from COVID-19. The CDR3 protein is CASSSGGGTDTQYF. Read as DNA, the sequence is TGTGCCAGCAGCTCCGGCGGAGGCACAGATACGCAGTATTTT.